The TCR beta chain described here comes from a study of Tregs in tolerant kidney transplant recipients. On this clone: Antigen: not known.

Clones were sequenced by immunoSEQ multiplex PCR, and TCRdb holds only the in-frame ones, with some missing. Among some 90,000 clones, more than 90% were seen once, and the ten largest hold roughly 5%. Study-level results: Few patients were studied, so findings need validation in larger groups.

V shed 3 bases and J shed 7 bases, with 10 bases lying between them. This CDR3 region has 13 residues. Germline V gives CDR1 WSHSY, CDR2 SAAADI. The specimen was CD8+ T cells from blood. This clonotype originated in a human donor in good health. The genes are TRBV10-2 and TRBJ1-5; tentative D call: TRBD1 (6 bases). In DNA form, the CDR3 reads TGCGCCAGCAGTGACTTCGGGGGCCAGCCCCAGCATTTT. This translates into CASSDFGGQPQHF.